Described below is a single TCR beta chain sequence and its context. This specimen belongs to a study of blood T cell repertoires in COVID-19. Study as a whole: COVID-19 samples, acute and convalescent, were from the United States, Italy and Spain. PBMCs, B-cell-depleted T cells, or T cells provided the cDNA or gDNA that made up the material.

This CDR3 has 15 amino acids. Per the germline V gene, CDR1 is SGHTA and CDR2 is FQGNSA. V shed 5 bases and J shed 2 bases, with 16 bases lying between them. Per the study methods: From reference gene primer amplification, estimates of nucleated cell counts were derived. Profiled with immunoSEQ multiplex PCR; TCRdb holds only in-frame clones, not every one. That table supplies the V and J calls and clone size; D and trimming were determined from the DNA. The table shows 100,000 to 150,000 clones, with about three quarters occurring only once. This clonotype originated in a woman between 70 and 85 years old with acute or convalescent COVID-19. Sequences were obtained from peripheral blood. The chain joins TRBV7-2 to TRBJ2-7; perhaps TRBD2 as D (6 bases). CDR3 DNA: TGTGCCAGCAGCGGGGGACTGATCCCCCCCTACGAGCAGTACTTC. It yields the protein CASSGGLIPPYEQYF.